The 2 T cell receptor beta chains in this list originate from one sample, sequenced in a study of CD8 T cells in Susac syndrome. It was with random hexamers that about 0.45 to 1 ug RNA was reverse transcribed. TCRdb analysed the immunoSEQ multiplex PCR reads with MiXCR anew, one entry per CDR3 protein. The table lists 140,000 to 150,000 distinct CDR3 sequences, approximately 96% of them singletons. Sequences were obtained from CD4+ T cells from PBMCs. The source is a human donor with Susac syndrome.

The CDR3 region has the DNA TGTGCCAGCAGCCGGTCGGGACAGGGGTTAACTCGGAGTGAAAAACTGTTTTTT. Its protein is CASSRSGQGLTRSEKLFF. This rearrangement joins TRBV2 to TRBJ1-4; the match to TRBD1 covers 10 bases. The CDR3 has 18 amino acids. V lost 6 bases and J lost 7; bases outside the gene matches: 17. Germline CDR1 SNHLY, CDR2 FYNNEI.

This chain links TRBV9 with TRBJ1-2; D is uncertain. V dropped 0 bases and J dropped 5 bases, with 17 bases sitting between them. The CDR3 is 16 residues long. From germline, CDR1 is SGDLS and CDR2 YYNGEE. The CDR3 region is CASSVDSATLPYGYTF. The DNA of the CDR3 is TGTGCCAGCAGCGTAGATTCGGCCACTTTACCGTATGGCTACACCTTC.